This T cell receptor beta chain was retrieved from a study of molecular identifiers for immune sequencing clone quantification. Broader study findings: Researchers reportedly could pick up spiked Jurkat TCR RNA from one cell mixed into one million naive cells. Same-barcode identical TCR molecules could make highly expanded clones look smaller than they are. For effector cells, clones above 20 RNA copies held over 97% of molecules; for naive cells, under 1%.

The bulk TCR libraries were made with methods described before and with listed TCR primers. Via MiXCR, TCRdb re-called the PCR reads, giving one row per CDR3 protein. The sample contains hundreds of thousands of distinct CDR3 sequences, 25% of which appear only once. Ten or more counts support this clonotype. The antigen is undetermined. The CDR3 contains 15 residues. V lost 4 bases to trimming and J lost 2 bases; unmatched junction nucleotides: 4. Looked up from germline, CDR1 is MNHEY and CDR2 is SVGAGI. The chain carries TRBV6-5 and TRBJ1-5; 8 nucleotides match TRBD1. Sequencing was done on a sample of naive CD8+ T cells from blood, with Jurkat cell RNA spiked in. Subset indicated: FACS-sorted CD8+CD4-CCR7+CD45RA+ naive T cells. The TCR sequence derives from a human donor in good health. Some libraries in this study had Jurkat cell RNA spiked in. The chain's CDR3 is CASSSRGLGNQPQHF. CDR3 DNA sequence: TGTGCCAGCAGTTCCAGGGGGCTCGGCAATCAGCCCCAGCATTTT.